Reported below is one TCR beta chain. This sample was taken from a study of control samples from healthy donors and cancer patients. Profiling relied on immunoSEQ multiplex PCR, and the TCRdb table lists in-frame clones only, not all of them. The repertoire includes 75,000 to 90,000 clones, around 91% of them detected once, and approximately 7.2% sits in the top ten. Germline V CDR1 and CDR2: ENHRY, SYGVKD. The CDR3 is 12 amino acids. Trimming at V came to 2 bases and at J to 11 bases, leaving 3 bases not matched to a gene. The sample comprised blood. J is TRBJ1-1 and V is TRBV10-3, with TRBD1 identical over 9 bases. The origin of this receptor is a man aged 50-60 years in good health. The CDR3 loop reads CAISEPGTGAFF. CDR3 nucleotide sequence: TGTGCCATCAGTGAGCCCGGGACAGGGGCTTTCTTT.